The clone carrying this TCR beta chain came up once. Its antigen is as yet unknown. Thyroid ultrasound, orbital computed tomography, clinical symptoms, and serum thyroxine and TRAb underpinned diagnoses. Amplification of TCR beta CDR3 regions was performed using RNA transcripts as template. RT-PCR in the first round (using the HTBI primer set) targeted the TCR CDR3. MiXCR, run by TCRdb on the multiplex PCR reads, gives a single entry per CDR3 protein. Here the sample spans 450,000 to 600,000 distinct CDR3 sequences, 14% being singletons. V lost 2 bases, J lost 2 bases, and 7 bases lay in between. There are 14 residues in the CDR3. Germline V gene sequence: CDR1 KGHDR, CDR2 SFDVKD. The data originate from a study of T cells in Graves' hyperthyroidism and ophthalmopathy. Study-level results: The model anticipated ophthalmopathy a median approximately six months pre-onset.

Specimen: blood. The receptor comes from a woman aged 40 to 55 with Graves' hyperthyroidism. This chain uses TRBV24-1 with TRBJ2-3, with unresolved D. The CDR3 DNA sequence: TGTGCCACCAGTGATTGGCAGAACACAGATACGCAGTATTTT. It specifies CATSDWQNTDTQYF.